This passage covers 5 T cell receptor beta chains from one sample sequenced in a study of regulatory T cells in long-lasting Graves disease. Time point indicated: newly diagnosed GD, antithyroid drugs for less than 3 months. The TCR library was prepared using RNA isolated from PBMCs. Researchers made TCR beta libraries by using iRepertoire HTBI primers and running Arm-PCR on CDR3 regions. TCRdb recomputed calls from the multiplex PCR reads with MiXCR, one row per CDR3 protein. The sample records about 530,000 distinct CDR3 sequences, roughly a sixth being singletons. Separately, the same data were catalogued under a study of T cells in Graves' hyperthyroidism and ophthalmopathy.

The sequenced sample was peripheral blood mononuclear cells (PBMCs), obtained at new diagnosis, from a patient treated with antithyroid drugs. These receptors were collected from a woman aged 35-65 years with Graves disease.

This clonotype was counted between two and nine times. The chain joins TRBV28 to TRBJ1-2; TRBD1 matches 7 bases. The CDR3 spans 14 residues. Unmatched junction bases numbered 5, after V lost 6 bases and J lost 1 base. The germline V gene encodes CDR1 MDHEN and CDR2 SYDVKM. The CDR3 DNA reads as TGTGCCAGCAGGGCAGGGGGAGATAACTATGGCTACACCTTC. Translation: CASRAGGDNYGYTF.

This clonotype has a count of ten or more. The chain is built from TRBV28 and TRBJ2-1, with unresolved D. The V gene lost 3 bases and the J gene lost 2 bases, with 8 bases spanning the gap. The CDR3 loop spans 14 amino acids. Germline loops: CDR1 MDHEN, CDR2 SYDVKM. The CDR3 nucleotides read TGTGCCAGCAGTTTGAACAGCGCCTACAATGAGCAGTTCTTC. Protein product: CASSLNSAYNEQFF.

This chain links TRBV30 with TRBJ2-7; a weak D match, TRBD1 (6 bases). The CDR3 consists of 12 residues. The germline gives CDR1 GTSNPN, CDR2 SVGIG (reference sequence). Trimming stripped 1 base from V and 9 bases from J, with 13 bases between. CDR3 in amino acids: CAWSGGPQPQYF. In DNA form, the CDR3 reads TGTGCCTGGAGTGGGGGGCCACAGCCGCAGTACTTC.

The table lists this clonotype with a few counts. This chain joins TRBV19 and TRBJ2-1, with a tentative D call TRBD2 (6 bases). Germline CDR1 reads LNHDA; CDR2 reads SQIVND (reference sequence). The V end lost 6 bases, the J end lost 8 bases, and 14 bases lay between the germline ends. The CDR3 totals 13 residues. The CDR3 region has the DNA TGTGCCAGTAGGAATGGGGGGACGTATGAGCAGTTCTTC. This codes for CASRNGGTYEQFF.

J is TRBJ2-2 and V is TRBV19, with a possible D match to TRBD2 (5 bases). The CDR3 sequence is 15 residues long. CDR1 is LNHDA and CDR2 is SQIVND in the germline V gene (reference sequence). V gave up 4 bases and J gave up 7 bases, with 16 bases separating them. The chain's CDR3 is CASSSWARGGGELFF. The CDR3 DNA is TGTGCCAGTAGTAGCTGGGCCCGGGGTGGCGGGGAGCTGTTTTTT.